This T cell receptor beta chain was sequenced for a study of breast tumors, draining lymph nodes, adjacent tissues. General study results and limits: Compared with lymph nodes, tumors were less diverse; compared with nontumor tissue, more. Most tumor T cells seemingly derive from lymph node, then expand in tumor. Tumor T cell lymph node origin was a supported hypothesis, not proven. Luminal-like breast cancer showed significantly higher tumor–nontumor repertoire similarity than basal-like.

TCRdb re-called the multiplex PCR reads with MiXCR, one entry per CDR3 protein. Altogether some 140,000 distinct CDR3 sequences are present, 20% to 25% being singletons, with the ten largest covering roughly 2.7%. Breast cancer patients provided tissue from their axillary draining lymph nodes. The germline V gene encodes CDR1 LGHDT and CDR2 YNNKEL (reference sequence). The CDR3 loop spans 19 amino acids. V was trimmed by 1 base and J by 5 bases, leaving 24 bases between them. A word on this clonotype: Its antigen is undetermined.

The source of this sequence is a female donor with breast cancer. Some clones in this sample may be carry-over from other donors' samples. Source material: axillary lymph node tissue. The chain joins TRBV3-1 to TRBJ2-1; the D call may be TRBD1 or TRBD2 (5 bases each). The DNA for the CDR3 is TGTGCCAGCAGCCAAGTTCTCCGGGGCAAGGGGAAGTCTGACAATGAGCAGTTCTTC. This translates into CASSQVLRGKGKSDNEQFF.